The 16 T cell receptor beta chains given below trace back to one sample, sequenced in a study of cytomegalovirus exposure and HLA in healthy donors. Generated by immunoSEQ multiplex PCR, the TCRdb table keeps only in-frame clones and is missing some. The table lists about 140,000 clones, around 90% of them singletons. Sequencing was carried out using PBMCs. These receptors came from a young man in good health and CMV-seropositive.

The chain links TRBV6-5 to TRBJ2-1; the match to TRBD2 covers 7 bases. The CDR3 loop spans 15 amino acids. After removal of 6 bases from V and 0 bases from J, the junction contained 5 bases not matched to a gene. The germline gives CDR1 MNHEY, CDR2 SVGAGI. Here the CDR3 DNA reads TGTGCCAGCAGACCCACGGGGGGCTCCTACAATGAGCAGTTCTTC. This encodes CASRPTGGSYNEQFF.

The V and J genes are TRBV2 and TRBJ1-2, with D perhaps TRBD1 (5 bases). Germline assignment: CDR1 SNHLY and CDR2 FYNNEI. This CDR3 has 12 residues. V dropped 8 bases and J dropped 5 bases, with 12 bases sitting between them. The CDR3 DNA reads as TGTGCCAGCCCGGATAGGGGTTATGGCTACACCTTC. Amino acid sequence: CASPDRGYGYTF.

The gene calls are TRBV30 and TRBJ1-3; the match to TRBD1 covers 7 bases. The CDR3 sequence is 13 residues long. The J segment lost 0 bases and the V segment lost 7 bases, leaving 3 bases of the junction unmatched. CDR1 is GTSNPN and CDR2 is SVGIG in the germline V gene (reference sequence). The DNA of the CDR3 is TGTGCCTCCAGGGGGGTCTCTGGAAACACCATATATTTT. As protein: CASRGVSGNTIYF.

In its sample, this clone was seen a few times. V is TRBV7-7 and J is TRBJ1-5, with 8 bases matching TRBD1. Per the germline V gene, CDR1 is SSHAT and CDR2 is FNYEAQ (reference sequence). The CDR3 has 16 residues. Germline trimming cut 4 bases from V and 2 bases from J; bases unmatched to any gene: 7. This chain's CDR3 is CASSSGQGRCNQPQHF. The CDR3 DNA reads as TGTGCCAGCAGCTCCGGACAGGGTAGGTGCAATCAGCCCCAGCATTTT.

Here the CDR3 reads CASSRDREETQYF. CDR3 nucleotide sequence: TGTGCCAGCAGCCGAGACAGAGAAGAGACCCAGTACTTC. The chain employs TRBV7-3 and TRBJ2-5, with a tentative D call TRBD1 (5 bases). V lost 5 bases and J lost 3, with 10 bases in between. Germline V gene sequence: CDR1 SGHTA, CDR2 FQGTGA. This CDR3 has 13 amino acids.

The chain employs TRBV7-9 and TRBJ2-1; 8 nucleotides match TRBD2. The CDR3 runs 16 residues. Germline V gives CDR1 SEHNR, CDR2 FQNEAQ (reference sequence). Trimming cost V 1 base and J 2 bases; bases outside gene matches: 4. As DNA, the CDR3 is TGTGCCAGCAGCTTAGACCGACTAGCGCCCTACAATGAGCAGTTCTTC. Amino acid sequence: CASSLDRLAPYNEQFF. Looking up the rest from reference TRBV7-9 and TRBJ2-1 gives the full variable domain: DTGVSQNPRHKITKRGQNVTFRCDPISEHNRLYWYRQTLGQGPEFLTYFQNEAQLEKSRLLSDRFSAERPKGSFSTLEIQRTEQGDSAMYLCASSLDRLAPYNEQFFGPGTRLTVL.

This chain connects TRBV2 to TRBJ2-2, with a possible D match to TRBD1 (6 bases). The CDR3 extends over 15 amino acids. V gave up 5 bases and J gave up 2 bases, with 12 bases separating them. Looked up from germline, CDR1 is SNHLY and CDR2 is FYNNEI. CDR3 DNA sequence: TGTGCCAGCAGTCGGGACATTCTAAACACCGGGGAGCTGTTTTTT. It specifies CASSRDILNTGELFF.

The V call is TRBV19, the J call TRBJ2-3, with TRBD2 identical over 7 bases. Trimming took 6 bases from V and 2 from J; bases not matched to a gene: 11. The germline V gene has CDR1 LNHDA and CDR2 SQIVND (reference sequence). CDR3 length: 16 amino acids. This chain's CDR3 is CASSPDRGESTDTQYF. The CDR3 nucleotides are TGTGCCAGTAGCCCCGACCGGGGGGAGTCCACAGATACGCAGTATTTT.

A few counts support this clone. The chain is built from TRBV6-1 and TRBJ2-2; 7 bases align to TRBD1. V dropped 7 bases and J dropped 6; count of bases not matched to a gene: 11. This CDR3 region has 15 residues. Germline V gives CDR1 MNHNS, CDR2 SASEGT. CDR3 protein: CASTSGTVEAGELFF. The CDR3 nucleotides read TGTGCCAGCACCTCCGGGACAGTAGAGGCCGGGGAGCTGTTTTTT.

The chain links TRBV10-3 to TRBJ2-7, with TRBD1 identical over 9 bases. Trimming took 11 bases from V and 2 from J; bases not matched to a gene: 7. CDR1 and CDR2 from the germline V gene are ENHRY and SYGVKD. The CDR3 spans 13 residues. The CDR3 DNA is TGTGCCTCATCCGGGACAGGGACCTACGAGCAGTACTTC. Encoded protein: CASSGTGTYEQYF.

The chain joins TRBV14 to TRBJ1-2; TRBD1 aligns across 8 bases. Trimming took 4 bases from V and 8 from J; bases not matched to a gene: 9. The CDR3 spans 14 residues. The germline V gene has CDR1 SGHDN and CDR2 FVKESK. Here the CDR3 reads CASSLTTGAQGYTF. CDR3 bases: TGTGCCAGCAGCCTCACGACAGGGGCGCAGGGCTACACCTTC. Complete variable domain (other parts from reference TRBV14 and TRBJ1-2): EAGVTQFPSHSVIEKGQTVTLRCDPISGHDNLYWYRRVMGKEIKFLLHFVKESKQDESGMPNNRFLAERTGGTYSTLKVQPAELEDSGVYFCASSLTTGAQGYTFGSGTRLTVV.

The chain recombines TRBV6-5 with TRBJ1-5; TRBD1 agrees at 9 bases. Trimming at V came to 7 bases and at J to 2 bases, leaving 6 bases not matched to a gene. The CDR3 covers 15 residues. In germline, CDR1 is MNHEY, CDR2 SVGAGI. CDR3 in DNA: TGTGCCAGCACCTCGACAGGGGGGGGCAATCAGCCCCAGCATTTT. Translation: CASTSTGGGNQPQHF.

The V call is TRBV5-8, the J call TRBJ1-2; D possibly corresponds to TRBD1 (6 bases). CDR3 length equals 11 residues. Germline V CDR1 and CDR2: SGHTS, YDEGEE. With 4 bases removed from V and 12 bases from J, the gap between germline ends came to 13 bases. The CDR3 region has the DNA TGTGCCAGCAGCCCCCTCGGGGGGCACACCTTC. Translated: CASSPLGGHTF.

The chain carries TRBV18 and TRBJ2-1; D perhaps matches TRBD1 (6 bases). Germline CDR1 and CDR2: KGHSH and LQKENI. The CDR3 loop spans 14 amino acids. The V and J ends lost 6 bases and 6 bases respectively, with 15 bases between them. In DNA, the CDR3 is TGTGCCAGCTCGCCGGGACAAACTACCAATGAGCAGTTCTTC. Its translation is CASSPGQTTNEQFF.

The gene calls are TRBV7-2 and TRBJ2-1, with D possibly matching TRBD2 (6 bases). This CDR3 contains 16 residues. Trimming removed 5 bases from V and 2 bases from J, with 16 bases in between. Germline V gene data show CDR1 as SGHTA and CDR2 as FQGNSA. As DNA, the CDR3 is TGTGCCAGCAGCCCCCCGGGAGCGGCCGCCTACAATGAGCAGTTCTTC. Amino acids: CASSPPGAAAYNEQFF.

In this sample, this clone turned up once. The chain carries TRBV4-1 and TRBJ2-7; TRBD1 agrees at 7 bases. The germline gives CDR1 MGHRA, CDR2 YSYEKL. Losses at the gene ends were 2 bases for V and 1 base for J; bases not matched to a gene: 14. This CDR3 comprises 18 residues. The CDR3: CASSQSPLRGTESYEQYF. In DNA form, the CDR3 reads TGCGCCAGCAGCCAAAGTCCCCTTAGGGGGACAGAGTCCTACGAGCAGTACTTC.